This T cell receptor beta chain was identified during a study of neurological immune-mediated disorders. This clonotype came up many times. Every sequencing run produced over 200 million TCR-beta sequences that came from 15-18 subjects. Using its own MiXCR run on the 5' RACE reads, TCRdb lists one record per CDR3 protein. The sample includes approximately 48,000 distinct CDR3 sequences, approximately 11% of them seen just once. Time point meaning: longitudinal time-point 3. Unsorted libraries were prepared from 2 million PBMCs held at -80 C. Trimming took 5 bases from V and 9 from J, leaving 20 bases between them. The germline V gene has CDR1 SEHNR and CDR2 FQNEAQ (reference sequence). This CDR3 comprises 15 residues.

The chain uses TRBV7-9 and TRBJ1-5; D may be TRBD1 (5 bases). The sequencing input was PBMCs. The TCR originated in a male donor with HTLV-1-associated myelopathy (HAM/TSP). The CDR3 loop reads CASSANRATGGPQHF. For the CDR3, the DNA is TGTGCCAGCAGCGCCAACCGGGCGACTGGGGGGCCCCAGCATTTT.